These 20 T cell receptor beta chains were all obtained from the same sample, sequenced in a study of beta chain features in type 1 diabetes. Every isolated RNA sample was fully reverse transcribed, so sequencing captured expressed TCRB transcripts. Profiling relied on immunoSEQ multiplex PCR, and the TCRdb table lists in-frame clones only, not all of them. Here the sample spans 130,000 to 150,000 clones, just over 9% being singletons. Sequencing was done on a sample of central memory CD4+ T cells from blood. The receptors shown here come from a man aged 18 to 30 in good health.

CDR3 protein: CASSPGDRTYEQYF. The CDR3 DNA reads as TGTGCCAGCTCCCCGGGGGACCGAACATACGAGCAGTACTTC. The rearrangement links TRBV7-3 to TRBJ2-7; a possible D gene is TRBD2 (6 bases). This CDR3 has 14 residues. Per the germline V gene, CDR1 is SGHTA and CDR2 is FQGTGA. V was pared by 8 bases and J by 4 bases, with 18 bases between.

This clone was observed a handful of times. The V and J genes are TRBV5-5 and TRBJ2-1, with 10 bases lining up with TRBD1. Germline V gene sequence: CDR1 SGHKS, CDR2 YYEKEE (reference sequence). The V segment lost 4 bases and the J segment 10 bases; nucleotides outside the gene matches: 8. This CDR3 spans 14 amino acids. The CDR3 sequence: CASSPGTGAVEQFF. The CDR3 bases are TGTGCCAGCAGCCCAGGGACAGGGGCTGTCGAGCAGTTCTTC.

This clone was recorded a few times. J is TRBJ2-7 and V is TRBV5-1; 8 bases align to TRBD1. The CDR3 sequence is 15 residues long. V lost 0 bases and J lost 5; bases outside the gene matches: 7. CDR1 is SGHRS, CDR2 YFSETQ, per germline. For the CDR3, the DNA is TGCGCCAGCAGCTTGGTAGACAGGGGAGAGGACGAGCAGTACTTC. It is translated as CASSLVDRGEDEQYF.

This clone was detected only a few times. The J gene is TRBJ2-3, the V gene TRBV28, with D maybe TRBD1 (6 bases). Germline V gene lookup returns CDR1 MDHEN and CDR2 SYDVKM. The CDR3 has 16 amino acids. V lost 5 bases to trimming and J lost 4 bases, with 19 bases between them. CDR3 residues: CASSPLDSTFADTQYF. The CDR3 coding sequence is TGTGCCAGCAGTCCCCTGGACAGTACTTTCGCAGATACGCAGTATTTT.

A few counts support this clone. The chain has TRBV10-3 and TRBJ1-3; D perhaps matches TRBD1 (6 bases). Trimming cost V 8 bases and J 4 bases, with 12 bases left between them. CDR1 ENHRY and CDR2 SYGVKD come from the germline V gene. CDR3 length: 13 residues. In DNA form, the CDR3 reads TGTGCCATCGGGGACATATCAGGAAACACCATATATTTT. As protein: CAIGDISGNTIYF.

This clone was detected a few times. The chain employs TRBV5-4 and TRBJ1-2, with 8 bases identical to TRBD1. This CDR3 region has 13 residues. From germline, CDR1 is SGHNT and CDR2 YYREEE (reference sequence). The V segment lost 5 bases and the J segment 4 bases; nucleotides outside the gene matches: 4. CDR3 residues: CASSRTGIYGYTF. The DNA for the CDR3 is TGTGCCAGCAGTCGGACAGGGATCTATGGCTACACCTTC.

This chain connects TRBV7-9 to TRBJ1-1; 7 bases agree with TRBD1. This CDR3 contains 14 residues. Trimming cost V 2 bases and J 7 bases; bases outside gene matches: 7. Germline V gives CDR1 SEHNR, CDR2 FQNEAQ (reference sequence). The CDR3 sequence is CASSLLGGEGEAFF. The CDR3 nucleotides are TGTGCCAGCAGCTTATTAGGGGGCGAAGGTGAAGCTTTCTTT.

The chain employs TRBV4-1 and TRBJ1-4; TRBD1 is a possible D gene (6 bases). The CDR3 has 16 residues. Germline V gene data show CDR1 as MGHRA and CDR2 as YSYEKL. Trimming pared 1 base from V and 10 bases from J, leaving 19 bases between. This CDR3 is CASSQAAGGLGGKLFF. CDR3 nucleotide sequence: TGCGCCAGCAGCCAAGCCGCGGGGGGCTTAGGCGGAAAACTGTTTTTT.

This clone was counted between two and nine times. The chain is built from TRBV4-2 and TRBJ2-3; TRBD1 is a possible D gene (5 bases). The V end lost 4 bases, the J end lost 6 bases, and 14 bases lay between the germline ends. Germline V lookup: CDR1 LGHNA, CDR2 YNFKEQ. The CDR3 covers 14 residues. In DNA, the CDR3 is TGTGCCAGCAGCCCTCGGGTAGCAGGGGATACGCAGTATTTT. This sequence encodes CASSPRVAGDTQYF.

Only a few counts were recorded for this clone. This chain joins TRBV25-1 and TRBJ1-6; 7 bases match TRBD1. The CDR3 contains 14 residues. Germline CDR1 and CDR2: MGHDK and SYGVNS. J was trimmed by 10 bases and V by 6 bases; bases with no gene match: 9. CDR3 in amino acids: CASRAQGSYSPLHF. CDR3 coding DNA: TGTGCCAGCAGGGCACAGGGGAGTTACTCACCCCTCCACTTT.

The chain has TRBV5-6 and TRBJ1-6, with D perhaps matching TRBD1 (5 bases). Trimming shortened V by 0 bases and J by 5 bases, and 6 bases separated the two germline ends. CDR1 and CDR2 from the germline V gene are SGHDT and YYEEEE. The CDR3 runs to 14 residues. The CDR3 region is CASSLGQNNSPLHF. The CDR3 region has the DNA TGTGCCAGCAGCTTGGGACAGAATAATTCACCCCTCCACTTT.

This clone has a handful of counts. The chain recombines TRBV2 with TRBJ2-5, with 12 nucleotides matching TRBD1. CDR3 length: 14 residues. The V and J ends lost 8 bases and 5 bases, in that order; junction bases with no gene match: 6. Per germline, CDR1 SNHLY and CDR2 FYNNEI. The CDR3 here is CASGGQGAGETQYF. CDR3 sequence (DNA): TGTGCCAGCGGGGGACAGGGGGCGGGCGAGACCCAGTACTTC.

The rearrangement uses TRBV7-9 and TRBJ2-1; 8 bases match TRBD2. Looked up from germline, CDR1 is SEHNR and CDR2 is FQNEAQ (reference sequence). There are 14 residues in the CDR3. V lost 5 bases, J lost 7 bases, and 7 bases stayed unmatched. This chain's CDR3 is CASSRSGGENEQFF. In nucleotides, the CDR3 is TGTGCCAGCAGCCGAAGCGGGGGTGAAAATGAGCAGTTCTTC.

V gene TRBV7-2 combines with J gene TRBJ2-5; tentatively, D is TRBD1 (6 bases). The CDR3 is 14 amino acids. From germline, CDR1 is SGHTA and CDR2 FQGNSA. The germline V and J ends were trimmed by 5 bases and 1 base, with 11 bases remaining between them. CDR3 protein: CASSIRQAQETQYF. The CDR3 nucleotides are TGTGCCAGCAGCATTAGACAGGCCCAAGAGACCCAGTACTTC. The entire variable domain, with the rest obtained from reference TRBV7-2 and TRBJ2-5, is as follows: GAGVSQSPSNKVTEKGKDVELRCDPISGHTALYWYRQSLGQGLEFLIYFQGNSAPDKSGLPSDRFSAERTGGSVSTLTIQRTQQEDSAVYLCASSIRQAQETQYFGPGTRLLVL.

This clone was counted between two and nine times. The chain is built from TRBV28 and TRBJ1-5; D might be TRBD1 (5 bases). The CDR3 has 15 amino acids. Per germline, CDR1 MDHEN and CDR2 SYDVKM. Trimming cost V 7 bases and J 0 bases, with 13 bases left between them. Written as DNA, the CDR3 is TGTGCCAGCACCGACAGATTTAATAGCAATCAGCCCCAGCATTTT. This codes for CASTDRFNSNQPQHF.

Comment on this clone: Other DNA sequences within the sample encode an identical CDR3. The chain carries TRBV30 and TRBJ2-7; D call uncertain. The V end lost 0 bases, the J end lost 3 bases, and 6 bases lay between the germline ends. CDR3 size: 12 residues. CDR1 GTSNPN and CDR2 SVGIG come from the germline V gene (reference sequence). The CDR3 sequence: CAWSVGRYEQYF. CDR3 DNA sequence: TGTGCCTGGAGTGTTGGGCGCTACGAGCAGTACTTC.

This clone was counted at least ten times. The chain combines TRBV5-8 with TRBJ2-2; 13 nucleotides align to TRBD2. Germline loops: CDR1 SGHTS, CDR2 YDEGEE. V shed 4 bases, J shed 9 bases, and the junction held 9 bases outside the gene matches. The CDR3 has 16 residues. This CDR3 is CASSPRQLAGGRELFF. The CDR3 nucleotides read TGTGCCAGCAGCCCCCGGCAACTAGCGGGGGGGCGGGAGCTGTTTTTT.

The V gene is TRBV7-2, the J gene TRBJ2-5; 10 nucleotides align to TRBD1. CDR1 is SGHTA, CDR2 FQGNSA, per germline. With V trimmed by 2 bases and J by 5 bases, 5 bases remained unmatched. CDR3 length equals 15 residues. DNA of the CDR3: TGTGCCAGCAGCTTACGACAGGGGGCCTGGGAGACCCAGTACTTC. The encoded protein is CASSLRQGAWETQYF.

The gene calls are TRBV4-1 and TRBJ1-2; D ambiguous. In germline, CDR1 is MGHRA, CDR2 YSYEKL. The germline V and J ends were trimmed by 1 base and 0 bases, with 12 bases remaining between them. The CDR3 covers 16 residues. CDR3 bases: TGCGCCAGCAGCCAAGGACAAGGAGGGACTAACTATGGCTACACCTTC. Residues: CASSQGQGGTNYGYTF.

The V gene is TRBV7-9, the J gene TRBJ2-5; perhaps TRBD2 as D (6 bases). Trimming cost V 3 bases and J 6 bases, with 17 bases left between them. The CDR3 extends over 15 amino acids. Looked up from germline, CDR1 is SEHNR and CDR2 is FQNEAQ (reference sequence). The CDR3 loop reads CASSFRDLGGQTQYF. Written as DNA, the CDR3 is TGTGCCAGCAGCTTTCGAGACTTGGGGGGACAGACCCAGTACTTC.